The clone carrying this T cell receptor (beta chain) is medium-sized (0.01 to 0.1%) by share. Its target is not known. V dropped 10 bases and J dropped 6; count of bases not matched to a gene: 9. Germline CDR1 and CDR2: MNHEY and SVGAGI. CDR3 length: 14 amino acids. Time point denoted: week 47, end of study. Alongside topical imiquimod, each dose of vaccine comprised 300 ug of mutant IDH1 20-mer peptide. Patients received eight vaccinations in weeks 1, 3, 5, 7, 11, 15, 19, 23. The data were produced by immunoSEQ multiplex PCR, yet TCRdb's version contains in-frame clones alone and is incomplete. The profile shows some 50,000 clones, about 61% of them singletons. This sample stems from a study of a mutant IDH1 vaccine in newly diagnosed glioma.

The V gene is TRBV6-5, the J gene TRBJ2-2; 9 positions match TRBD1. The sequences come from peripheral blood mononuclear cells (PBMCs), collected from a glioma patient whose treatment included an IDH1 peptide vaccine. The clonotype comes from a middle-aged man with glioma. Some clones in this sample may be carry-over from other donors' samples. CDR3 amino acids: CATKGQGEAGELFF. The CDR3 bases are TGTGCCACAAAGGGACAGGGAGAAGCCGGGGAGCTGTTTTTT.